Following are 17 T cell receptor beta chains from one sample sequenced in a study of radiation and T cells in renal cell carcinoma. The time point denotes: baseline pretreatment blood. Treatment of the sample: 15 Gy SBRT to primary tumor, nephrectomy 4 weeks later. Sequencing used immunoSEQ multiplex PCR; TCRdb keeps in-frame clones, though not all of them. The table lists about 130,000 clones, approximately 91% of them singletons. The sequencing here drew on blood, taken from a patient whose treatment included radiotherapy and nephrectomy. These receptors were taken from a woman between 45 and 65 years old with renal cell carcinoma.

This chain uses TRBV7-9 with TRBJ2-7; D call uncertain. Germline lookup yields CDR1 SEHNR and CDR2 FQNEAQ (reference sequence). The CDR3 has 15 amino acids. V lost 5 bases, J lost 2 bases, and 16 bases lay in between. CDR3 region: CASSPPGRMPYEQYF. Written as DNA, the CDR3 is TGTGCCAGCAGCCCGCCAGGACGGATGCCCTACGAGCAGTACTTC. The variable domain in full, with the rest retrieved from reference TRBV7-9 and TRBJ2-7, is DTGVSQNPRHKITKRGQNVTFRCDPISEHNRLYWYRQTLGQGPEFLTYFQNEAQLEKSRLLSDRFSAERPKGSFSTLEIQRTEQGDSAMYLCASSPPGRMPYEQYFGPGTRLTVT.

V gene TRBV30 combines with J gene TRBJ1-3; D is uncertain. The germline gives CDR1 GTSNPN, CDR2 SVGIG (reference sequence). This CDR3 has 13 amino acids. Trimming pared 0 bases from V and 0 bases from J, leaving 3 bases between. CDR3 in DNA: TGTGCCTGGAGTGTAGACTCTGGAAACACCATATATTTT. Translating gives CAWSVDSGNTIYF.

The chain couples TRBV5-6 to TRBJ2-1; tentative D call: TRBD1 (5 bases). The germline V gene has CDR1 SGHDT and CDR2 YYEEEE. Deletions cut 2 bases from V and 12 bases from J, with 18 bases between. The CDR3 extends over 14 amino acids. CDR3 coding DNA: TGTGCCAGCAGCTTACAGGAATGGAATAGGGGGCAGTTCTTC. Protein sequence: CASSLQEWNRGQFF.

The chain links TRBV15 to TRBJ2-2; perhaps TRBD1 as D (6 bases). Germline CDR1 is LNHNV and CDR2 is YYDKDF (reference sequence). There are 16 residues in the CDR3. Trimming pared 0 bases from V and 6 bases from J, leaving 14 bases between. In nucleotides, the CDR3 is TGTGCCACCAGCAGAGATGCAGGGGTCGGATCCGGGGAGCTGTTTTTT. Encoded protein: CATSRDAGVGSGELFF.

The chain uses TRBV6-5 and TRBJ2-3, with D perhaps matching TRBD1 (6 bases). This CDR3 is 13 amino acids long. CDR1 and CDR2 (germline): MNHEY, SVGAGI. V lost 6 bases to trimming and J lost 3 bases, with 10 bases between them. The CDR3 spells CASRQGTTDTQYF. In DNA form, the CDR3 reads TGTGCCAGCAGACAGGGTACGACAGATACGCAGTATTTT.

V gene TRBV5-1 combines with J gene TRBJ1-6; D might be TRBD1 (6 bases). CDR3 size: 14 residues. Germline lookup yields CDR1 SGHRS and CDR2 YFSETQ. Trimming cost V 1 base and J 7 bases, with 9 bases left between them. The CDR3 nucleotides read TGCGCCAGCAGCTTGAGGACAGAAAATTCACCCCTCCACTTT. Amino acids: CASSLRTENSPLHF.

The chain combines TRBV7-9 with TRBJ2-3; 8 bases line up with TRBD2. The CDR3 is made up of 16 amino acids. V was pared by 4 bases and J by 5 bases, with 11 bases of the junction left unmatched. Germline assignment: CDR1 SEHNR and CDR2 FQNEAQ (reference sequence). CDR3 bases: TGTGCCAGCAGCTCACCATACGGACTAGCAGAAGATACGCAGTATTTT. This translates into CASSSPYGLAEDTQYF.

The CDR3 here is CASSPQGYNEKLFF. The CDR3 coding sequence is TGTGCCAGCAGCCCACAGGGTTATAATGAAAAACTGTTTTTT. The gene calls are TRBV13 and TRBJ1-4; perhaps TRBD1 as D (6 bases). Germline lookup yields CDR1 PRHDT and CDR2 FYEKMQ (reference sequence). The CDR3 sequence is 14 residues long. V lost 5 bases and J lost 4, with 11 bases in between.

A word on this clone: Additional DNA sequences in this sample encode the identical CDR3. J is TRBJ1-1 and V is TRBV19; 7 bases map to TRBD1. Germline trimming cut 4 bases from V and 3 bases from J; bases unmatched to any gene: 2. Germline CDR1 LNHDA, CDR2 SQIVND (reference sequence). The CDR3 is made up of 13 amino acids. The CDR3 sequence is CASSSTGDTEAFF. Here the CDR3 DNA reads TGTGCCAGTAGTAGCACAGGGGACACTGAAGCTTTCTTT.

In DNA, the CDR3 is TGCGCCAGCAGCTCCGCTTCCGGGGGGACTGAAGCTTTCTTT. This sequence encodes CASSSASGGTEAFF. This chain uses TRBV5-1 with TRBJ1-1, with D tentatively TRBD1 (5 bases). The CDR3 is 14 amino acids. V dropped 3 bases and J dropped 5 bases, with 14 bases sitting between them. Germline V gives CDR1 SGHRS, CDR2 YFSETQ.

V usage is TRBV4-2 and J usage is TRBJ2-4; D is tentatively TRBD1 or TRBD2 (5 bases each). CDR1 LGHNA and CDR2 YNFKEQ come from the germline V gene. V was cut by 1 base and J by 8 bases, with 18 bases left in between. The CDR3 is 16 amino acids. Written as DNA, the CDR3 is TGTGCCAGCAGCCAAGCGAGGGCTACAGCCAGGGACATTCAGTACTTC. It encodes CASSQARATARDIQYF.

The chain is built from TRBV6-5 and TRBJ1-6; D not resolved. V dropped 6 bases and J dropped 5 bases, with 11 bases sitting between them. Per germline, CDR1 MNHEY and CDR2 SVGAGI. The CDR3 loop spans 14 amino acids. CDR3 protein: CASRFSRDNSPLHF. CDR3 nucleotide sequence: TGTGCCAGCAGGTTCTCGCGTGATAATTCACCCCTCCACTTT.

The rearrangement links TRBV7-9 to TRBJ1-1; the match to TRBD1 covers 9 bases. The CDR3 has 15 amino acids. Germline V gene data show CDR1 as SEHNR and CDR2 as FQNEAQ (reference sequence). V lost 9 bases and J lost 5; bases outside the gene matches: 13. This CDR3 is CASFWGTGQGTEAFF. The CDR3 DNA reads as TGTGCCAGTTTCTGGGGGACAGGGCAAGGTACTGAAGCTTTCTTT.

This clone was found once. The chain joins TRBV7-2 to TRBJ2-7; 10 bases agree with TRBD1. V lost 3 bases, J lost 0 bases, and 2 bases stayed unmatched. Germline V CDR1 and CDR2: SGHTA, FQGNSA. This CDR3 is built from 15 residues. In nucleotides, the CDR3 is TGTGCCAGCAGCTTTGGGACAGGGGACTCCTACGAGCAGTACTTC. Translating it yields CASSFGTGDSYEQYF.

The CDR3 spells CASSTTAYNEQFF. The CDR3 DNA sequence: TGTGCCAGCAGTACGACAGCCTACAATGAGCAGTTCTTC. The V gene is TRBV6-5, the J gene TRBJ2-1; possible D gene TRBD1, 5 bases. Germline CDR1 is MNHEY and CDR2 is SVGAGI. The CDR3 has 13 residues. V was clipped by 5 bases and J by 2 bases, with 7 bases between them.

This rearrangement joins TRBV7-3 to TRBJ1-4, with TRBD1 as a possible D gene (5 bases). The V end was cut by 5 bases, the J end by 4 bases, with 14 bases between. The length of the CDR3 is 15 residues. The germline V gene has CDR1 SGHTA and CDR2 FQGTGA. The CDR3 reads CASSKQTDHNEKLFF. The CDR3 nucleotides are TGTGCCAGCAGCAAACAGACAGACCATAATGAAAAACTGTTTTTT.

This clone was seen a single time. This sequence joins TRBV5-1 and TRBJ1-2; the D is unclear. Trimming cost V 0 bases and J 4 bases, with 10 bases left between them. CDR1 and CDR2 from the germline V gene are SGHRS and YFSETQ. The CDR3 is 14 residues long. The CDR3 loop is CASSLGNPTYGYTF. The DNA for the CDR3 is TGCGCCAGCAGCTTGGGCAACCCTACCTATGGCTACACCTTC.